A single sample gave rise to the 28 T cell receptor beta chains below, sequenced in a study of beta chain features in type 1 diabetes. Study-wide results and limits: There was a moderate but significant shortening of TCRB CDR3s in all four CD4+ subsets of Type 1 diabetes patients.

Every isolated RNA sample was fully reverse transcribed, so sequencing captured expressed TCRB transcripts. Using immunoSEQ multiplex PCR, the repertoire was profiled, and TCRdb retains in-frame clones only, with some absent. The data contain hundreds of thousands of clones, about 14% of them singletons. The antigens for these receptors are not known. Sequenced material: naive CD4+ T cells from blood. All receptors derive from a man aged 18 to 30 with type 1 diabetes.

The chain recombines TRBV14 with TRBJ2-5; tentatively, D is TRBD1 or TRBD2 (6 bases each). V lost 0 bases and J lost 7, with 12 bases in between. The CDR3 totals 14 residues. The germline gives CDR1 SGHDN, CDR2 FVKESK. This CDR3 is CASSQDGGSGTQYF. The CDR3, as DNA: TGTGCCAGCAGCCAAGACGGGGGCTCAGGGACCCAGTACTTC.

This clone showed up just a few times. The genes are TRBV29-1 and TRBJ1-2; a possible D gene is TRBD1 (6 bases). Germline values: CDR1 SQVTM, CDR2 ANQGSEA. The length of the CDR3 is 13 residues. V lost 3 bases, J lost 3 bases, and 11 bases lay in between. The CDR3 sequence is CSVEGGVHYGYTF. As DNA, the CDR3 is TGCAGCGTTGAGGGGGGCGTACACTATGGCTACACCTTC.

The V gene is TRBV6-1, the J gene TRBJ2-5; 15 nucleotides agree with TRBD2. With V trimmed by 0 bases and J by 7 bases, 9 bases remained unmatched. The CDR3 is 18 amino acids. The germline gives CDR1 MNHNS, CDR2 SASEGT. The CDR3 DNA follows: TGTGCCAGCAGTGAAGCGCTAGGACTAGCGGGGGGGGTGTGGACCCAGTACTTC. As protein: CASSEALGLAGGVWTQYF.

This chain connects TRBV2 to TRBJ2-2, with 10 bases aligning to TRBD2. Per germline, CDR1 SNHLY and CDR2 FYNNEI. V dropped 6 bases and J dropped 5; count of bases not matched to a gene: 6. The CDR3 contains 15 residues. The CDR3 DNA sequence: TGTGCCAGCAGGTTGACTAGCGGGTCGACCGGGGAGCTGTTTTTT. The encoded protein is CASRLTSGSTGELFF. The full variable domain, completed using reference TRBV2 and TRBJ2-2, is EPEVTQTPSHQVTQMGQEVILRCVPISNHLYFYWYRQILGQKVEFLVSFYNNEISEKSEIFDDQFSVERPDGSNFTLKIRSTKLEDSAMYFCASRLTSGSTGELFFGEGSRLTVL.

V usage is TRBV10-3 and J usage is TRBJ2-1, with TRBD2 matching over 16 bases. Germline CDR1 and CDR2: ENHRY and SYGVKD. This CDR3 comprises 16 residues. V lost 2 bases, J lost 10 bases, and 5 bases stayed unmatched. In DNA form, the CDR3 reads TGTGCCATCAGTGAGGTCGGGACTAGCGGGAGGGCCGAGCAGTTCTTC. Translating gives CAISEVGTSGRAEQFF.

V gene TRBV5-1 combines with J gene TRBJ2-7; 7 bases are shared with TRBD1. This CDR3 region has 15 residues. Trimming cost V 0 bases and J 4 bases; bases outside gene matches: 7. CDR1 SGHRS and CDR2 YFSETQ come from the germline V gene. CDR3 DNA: TGCGCCAGCAGCTTGGGAGGGGGCCCTGCTTACGAGCAGTACTTC. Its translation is CASSLGGGPAYEQYF.

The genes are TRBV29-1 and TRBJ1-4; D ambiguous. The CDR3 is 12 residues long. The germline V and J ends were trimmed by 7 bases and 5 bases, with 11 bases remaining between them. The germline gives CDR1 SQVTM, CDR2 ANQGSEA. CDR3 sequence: CSAGRVNEKLFF. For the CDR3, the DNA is TGCAGCGCCGGACGGGTAAATGAAAAACTGTTTTTT.

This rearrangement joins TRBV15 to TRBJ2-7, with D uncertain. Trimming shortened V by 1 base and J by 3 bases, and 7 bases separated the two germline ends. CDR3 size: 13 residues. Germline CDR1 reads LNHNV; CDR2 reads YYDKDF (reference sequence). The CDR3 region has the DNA TGTGCCACCAGCAGAGTAGGGCGCTACGAGCAGTACTTC. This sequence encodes CATSRVGRYEQYF.

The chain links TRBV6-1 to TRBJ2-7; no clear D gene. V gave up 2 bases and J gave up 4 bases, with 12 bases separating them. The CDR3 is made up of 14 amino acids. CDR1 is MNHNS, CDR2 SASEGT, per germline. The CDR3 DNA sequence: TGTGCCAGCAGTGAAATCTCTCTTCGTTACGAGCAGTACTTC. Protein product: CASSEISLRYEQYF.

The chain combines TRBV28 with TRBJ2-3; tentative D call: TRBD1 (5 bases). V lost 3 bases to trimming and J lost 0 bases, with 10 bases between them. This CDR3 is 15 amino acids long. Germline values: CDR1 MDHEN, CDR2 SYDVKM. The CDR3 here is CASSFRSGSTDTQYF. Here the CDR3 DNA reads TGTGCCAGCAGTTTTCGGTCAGGGAGCACAGATACGCAGTATTTT.

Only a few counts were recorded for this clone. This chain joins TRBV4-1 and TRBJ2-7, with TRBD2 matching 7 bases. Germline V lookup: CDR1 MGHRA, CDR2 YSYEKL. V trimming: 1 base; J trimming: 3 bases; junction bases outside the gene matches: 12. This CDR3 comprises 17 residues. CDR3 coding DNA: TGCGCCAGCAGCCAAGCTCGGGGCAGCGGGACTTTCTACGAGCAGTACTTC. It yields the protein CASSQARGSGTFYEQYF.

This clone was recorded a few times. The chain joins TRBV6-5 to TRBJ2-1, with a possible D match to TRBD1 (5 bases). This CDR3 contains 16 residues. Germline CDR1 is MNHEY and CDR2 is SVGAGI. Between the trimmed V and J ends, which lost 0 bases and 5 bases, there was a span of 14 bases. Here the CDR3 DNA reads TGTGCCAGCAGTTACTCGCACGCGTTGGGGCACAATGAGCAGTTCTTC. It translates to CASSYSHALGHNEQFF.

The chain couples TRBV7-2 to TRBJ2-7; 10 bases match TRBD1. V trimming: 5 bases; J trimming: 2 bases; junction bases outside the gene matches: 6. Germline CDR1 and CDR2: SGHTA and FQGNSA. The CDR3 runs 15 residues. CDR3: CASSRRTGGTYEQYF. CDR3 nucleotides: TGTGCCAGCAGCCGAAGGACAGGGGGGACCTACGAGCAGTACTTC.

This chain's CDR3 is CSGEGYTF. CDR3 bases: TGCAGCGGTGAGGGCTACACCTTC. The V and J genes are TRBV29-1 and TRBJ1-2; D unclear. V was cut by 7 bases and J by 8 bases, with 5 bases left in between. CDR1 SQVTM and CDR2 ANQGSEA come from the germline V gene. There are 8 residues in the CDR3.

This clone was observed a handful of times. The CDR3 nucleotides are TGTGCCAGCATTCGGTTCAACGGGGAAGCTTTCTTT. This gives the protein CASIRFNGEAFF. The genes are TRBV27 and TRBJ1-1; D gene uncertain. The CDR3 is made up of 12 amino acids. V lost 7 bases, J lost 8 bases, and 14 bases lay in between. The germline V gene has CDR1 MNHEY and CDR2 SMNVEV (reference sequence).

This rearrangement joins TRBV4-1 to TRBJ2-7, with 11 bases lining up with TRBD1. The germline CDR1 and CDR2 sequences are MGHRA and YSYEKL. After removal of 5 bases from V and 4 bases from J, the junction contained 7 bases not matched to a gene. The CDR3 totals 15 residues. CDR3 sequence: CASSSGQGAIYEQYF. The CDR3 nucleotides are TGCGCCAGCAGCTCCGGACAGGGGGCGATTTACGAGCAGTACTTC.

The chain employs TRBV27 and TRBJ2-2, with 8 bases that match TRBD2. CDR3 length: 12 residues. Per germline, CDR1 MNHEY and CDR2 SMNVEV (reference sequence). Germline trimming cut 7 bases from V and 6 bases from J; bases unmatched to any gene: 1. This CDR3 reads CASKAGAGELFF. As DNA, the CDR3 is TGTGCCAGCAAAGCGGGAGCCGGGGAGCTGTTTTTT.

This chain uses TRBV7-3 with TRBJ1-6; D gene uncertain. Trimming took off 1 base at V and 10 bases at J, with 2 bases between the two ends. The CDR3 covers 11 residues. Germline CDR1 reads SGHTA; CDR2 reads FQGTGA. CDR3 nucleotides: TGTGCCAGCAGCTTAATCTCACCCCTCCACTTT. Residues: CASSLISPLHF.

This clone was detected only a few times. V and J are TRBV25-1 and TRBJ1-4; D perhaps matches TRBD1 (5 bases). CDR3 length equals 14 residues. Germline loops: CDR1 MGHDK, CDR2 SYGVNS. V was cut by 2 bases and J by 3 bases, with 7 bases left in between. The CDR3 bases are TGTGCCAGCAGTGAAATGGGGCCTAATGAAAAACTGTTTTTT. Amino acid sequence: CASSEMGPNEKLFF.

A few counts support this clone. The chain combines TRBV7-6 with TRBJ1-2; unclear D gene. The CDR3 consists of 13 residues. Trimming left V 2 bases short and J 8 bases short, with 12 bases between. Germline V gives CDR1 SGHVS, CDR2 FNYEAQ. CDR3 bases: TGTGCCAGCAGCTTACTGAAGGACGGCGGCTACACCTTC. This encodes CASSLLKDGGYTF.

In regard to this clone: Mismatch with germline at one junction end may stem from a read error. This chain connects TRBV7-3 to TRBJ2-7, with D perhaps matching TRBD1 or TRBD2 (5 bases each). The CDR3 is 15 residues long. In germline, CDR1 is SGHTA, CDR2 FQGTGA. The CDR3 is CASSLSPGPQYEQYF. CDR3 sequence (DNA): TGTGCCAGCAGTTTAAGCCCGGGACCACAGTACGAGCAGTACTTC.

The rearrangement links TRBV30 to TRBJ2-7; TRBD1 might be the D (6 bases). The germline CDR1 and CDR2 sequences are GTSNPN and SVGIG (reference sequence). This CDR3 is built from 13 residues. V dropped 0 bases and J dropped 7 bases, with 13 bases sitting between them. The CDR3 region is CAWSVQQGREQYF. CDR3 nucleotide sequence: TGTGCCTGGAGTGTACAACAGGGTCGTGAGCAGTACTTC.

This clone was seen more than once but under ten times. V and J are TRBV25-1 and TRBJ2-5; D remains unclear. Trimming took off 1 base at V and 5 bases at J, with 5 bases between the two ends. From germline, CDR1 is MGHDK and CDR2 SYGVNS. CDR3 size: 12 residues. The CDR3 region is CASSEFGETQYF. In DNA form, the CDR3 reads TGTGCCAGCAGTGAATTCGGGGAGACCCAGTACTTC.

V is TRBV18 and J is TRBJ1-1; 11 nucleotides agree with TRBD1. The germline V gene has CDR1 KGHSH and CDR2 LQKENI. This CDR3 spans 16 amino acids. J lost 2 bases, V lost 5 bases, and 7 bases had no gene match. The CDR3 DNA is TGTGCCAGCTCATTACGGACAGGGGGCGCAAACACTGAAGCTTTCTTT. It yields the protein CASSLRTGGANTEAFF. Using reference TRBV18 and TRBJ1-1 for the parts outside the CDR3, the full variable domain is NAGVMQNPRHLVRRRGQEARLRCSPMKGHSHVYWYRQLPEEGLKFMVYLQKENIIDESGMPKERFSAEFPKEGPSILRIQQVVRGDSAAYFCASSLRTGGANTEAFFGQGTRLTVV.

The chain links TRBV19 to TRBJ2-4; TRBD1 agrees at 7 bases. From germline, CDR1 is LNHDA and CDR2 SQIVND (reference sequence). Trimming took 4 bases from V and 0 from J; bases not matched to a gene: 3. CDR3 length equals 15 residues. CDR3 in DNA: TGTGCCAGTAGTACAGGGGGATTAGCCAAAAACATTCAGTACTTC. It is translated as CASSTGGLAKNIQYF.

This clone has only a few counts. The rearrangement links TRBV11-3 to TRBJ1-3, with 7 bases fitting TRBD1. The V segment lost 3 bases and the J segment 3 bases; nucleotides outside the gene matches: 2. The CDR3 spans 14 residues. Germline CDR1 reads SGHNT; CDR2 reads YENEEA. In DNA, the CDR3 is TGTGCCAGCAGCTTCACAGGGGTTGGAAACACCATATATTTT. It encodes CASSFTGVGNTIYF.

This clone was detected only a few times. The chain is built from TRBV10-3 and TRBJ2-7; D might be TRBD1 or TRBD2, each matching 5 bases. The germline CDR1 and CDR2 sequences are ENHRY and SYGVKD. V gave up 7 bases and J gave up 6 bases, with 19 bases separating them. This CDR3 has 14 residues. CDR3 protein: CAINSGTEAGEQYF. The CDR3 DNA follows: TGTGCCATCAACTCCGGGACCGAAGCTGGCGAGCAGTACTTC.

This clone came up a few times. DNA for the CDR3: TGTGCCAGCAGCTTGACTAGCGGGCACTACGAGCAGTACTTC. It translates to CASSLTSGHYEQYF. V usage is TRBV5-4 and J usage is TRBJ2-7, with TRBD2 identical over 9 bases. V was pared by 1 base and J by 3 bases, with 2 bases of the junction left unmatched. Germline lookup yields CDR1 SGHNT and CDR2 YYREEE (reference sequence). The CDR3 totals 14 residues.